The source of this T cell receptor beta chain is a study of T cells after yellow fever vaccination. Study details: Preparation of the low-cell-number fractions used SMART-Seq v4 Ultra Low Input. Study-wide findings and caveats: It was a weaker secondary response, yet one that peaked faster, at day 5 versus 15. The CD4 compartment and the CD8 compartment contained a small share of clonotypes in common.

Germline CDR1 is SGDLS and CDR2 is YYNGEE. CDR3 length equals 14 residues. V lost 3 bases, J lost 0 bases, and 10 bases lay in between. In making TCR cDNA, 5'RACE template switching added a universal primer site and UMIs to it. TCRdb ran MiXCR on the 5' RACE reads and lists one entry per CDR3 protein. This table holds roughly 500,000 distinct CDR3 sequences, over 15% found once. About this clonotype itself: The antigen remains undetermined.

The source is a man aged 25 to 45 who received the YFV17D yellow fever vaccine. The gene calls are TRBV9 and TRBJ2-7, with D maybe TRBD1 (6 bases). Specimen: PBMCs, collected 15 days after the yellow fever booster vaccination. The CDR3 bases are TGTGCCAGCAGCGCAGGGGATTCCTCCTACGAGCAGTACTTC. Protein: CASSAGDSSYEQYF.